This entry is about one T cell receptor beta chain. Its specificity is not known. These data originate in a study of a mutant IDH1 vaccine in newly diagnosed glioma. Overall study: Treated patients were roughly 62% male, around 40% female, mean age around 40 years. Study-wide points: Roughly 93% of patients showed vaccine-induced immune responses across multiple MHC alleles.

CDR3 length: 15 residues. V was pared by 5 bases and J by 5 bases, with 18 bases between. CDR1 MNHNY and CDR2 SVGAGI come from the germline V gene (reference sequence). The assay was immunoSEQ multiplex PCR, and TCRdb's table has in-frame clones only and misses some. Here the sample spans fewer than 50,000 clones, about 73% being singletons. Time point in this sample: baseline, week 1 (first vaccination visit). Treatment reported: pre-vaccination baseline after standard-of-care therapy. New WHO grade 3 or 4 astrocytomas that were IDH1-mutant and ATRX-lost occurred in the donors. This rearrangement joins TRBV6-6 to TRBJ1-1; D may be TRBD1 (6 bases). This specimen consisted of PBMCs, obtained from a glioma patient treated with radiotherapy, temozolomide or both. This clonotype originated in a man aged 40-49 years with glioma. Some clones in this sample may be carry-over from other donors' samples. The DNA of the CDR3 is TGTGCCAGCAGTAACGGACAGTTCGTGGGGACTGAAGCTTTCTTT. Its protein is CASSNGQFVGTEAFF.